Listed here are 21 T cell receptor beta chains from one sample, sequenced in a study of T-cell memory formation after mild COVID-19. Using its own MiXCR run on the 5' RACE reads, TCRdb lists one record per CDR3 protein. The repertoire holds 180,000 or so distinct CDR3 sequences, with 16% as singletons. Sequenced input: PBMCs or a T cell subset sorted from them (not recorded which). Receptor source: an adult woman who had mild COVID-19 (a few samples of this study predate the infection). Cell type and time point are not known.

The V and J genes are TRBV2 and TRBJ1-2, with 12 positions matching TRBD1. V gave up 4 bases and J gave up 4 bases; unmatched junction bases: 4. The CDR3 has 15 amino acids. Germline values: CDR1 SNHLY, CDR2 FYNNEI. For the CDR3, the DNA is TGTGCCAGCAGTGGGGGACAGGGGGCCTCCTATGGCTACACCTTC. This codes for CASSGGQGASYGYTF.

The rearrangement joins TRBV29-1 to TRBJ2-3, with 15 bases matching TRBD2. V shed 6 bases, J shed 3 bases, and the junction held 4 bases outside the gene matches. This CDR3 comprises 15 residues. Germline CDR1 SQVTM, CDR2 ANQGSEA. The CDR3 coding sequence is TGCAGCGTGGCCGGGACTAGCGGGGGGACAGATACGCAGTATTTT. Residues: CSVAGTSGGTDTQYF.

V gene TRBV24-1 combines with J gene TRBJ2-5; D might be TRBD2 (5 bases). This CDR3 region has 16 residues. Trimming left V 4 bases short and J 2 bases short, with 16 bases between. Germline values: CDR1 KGHDR, CDR2 SFDVKD. The CDR3: CATSDPRTDIQETQYF. CDR3 bases: TGTGCCACCAGTGACCCAAGGACTGATATTCAAGAGACCCAGTACTTC.

A remark on this clonotype: An end of the junction does not agree with germline; a read error may underlie this. The V and J genes are TRBV29-1 and TRBJ2-7; TRBD1 matches 11 bases. Germline assignment: CDR1 SQVTM and CDR2 ANQGSEA. There are 16 residues in the CDR3. The CDR3 spells CSAEINTGTGGYEQYF. DNA of the CDR3: TGCAGCGCTGAAATAAATACCGGGACAGGGGGTTACGAGCAGTACTTC.

The chain couples TRBV5-1 to TRBJ2-5; 12 nucleotides agree with TRBD2. This CDR3 contains 15 residues. Germline lookup yields CDR1 SGHRS and CDR2 YFSETQ. The junction had 3 bases not matched to a gene; V was cut back by 4 bases and J by 2 bases. The CDR3 is CASSRTSGEQETQYF. CDR3 in DNA: TGCGCCAGCAGCCGGACTAGCGGGGAACAAGAGACCCAGTACTTC.

The V and J genes are TRBV4-1 and TRBJ2-1; D assignment may be TRBD1 or TRBD2 (5 bases each). The CDR3 is made up of 17 amino acids. V gave up 0 bases and J gave up 6 bases, with 18 bases separating them. From germline, CDR1 is MGHRA and CDR2 YSYEKL. For the CDR3, the DNA is TGCGCCAGCAGCCAAGATATGCGTGGGGACGGACGCAATGAGCAGTTCTTC. Protein product: CASSQDMRGDGRNEQFF.

This clonotype was detected only a few times. The chain employs TRBV20-1 and TRBJ2-4, with D possibly being TRBD1 (5 bases). The germline V gene encodes CDR1 DFQATT and CDR2 SNEGSKA (reference sequence). Trimming cost V 5 bases and J 0 bases, with 14 bases left between them. The CDR3 totals 15 residues. The CDR3 protein is CSAPGQPIAKNIQYF. In DNA form, the CDR3 reads TGCAGTGCTCCCGGACAACCGATAGCCAAAAACATTCAGTACTTC.

As DNA, the CDR3 is TGTGCCAGCAGCACGGGGGGCTCCTACGAGCAGTACTTC. Amino acids: CASSTGGSYEQYF. This chain links TRBV7-9 with TRBJ2-7; 7 bases are a match to TRBD2. Germline V gives CDR1 SEHNR, CDR2 FQNEAQ (reference sequence). CDR3 length: 13 residues. With 5 bases clipped from V and 0 bases from J, the junction kept 1 base outside the gene matches.

This clonotype has only a few counts. V gene TRBV10-2 combines with J gene TRBJ2-1; 11 nucleotides agree with TRBD2. The CDR3 is 19 amino acids. Germline CDR1 and CDR2: WSHSY and SAAADI. The trim removed 7 bases at V and 2 bases at J, leaving 16 bases unmatched. The CDR3 here is CASKISGGAVVWAYNEQFF. Here the CDR3 DNA reads TGCGCCAGCAAAATTAGCGGGGGGGCGGTTGTGTGGGCCTACAATGAGCAGTTCTTC.

This clonotype was detected a few times. The rearrangement links TRBV5-1 to TRBJ2-5; D assignment may be TRBD1 or TRBD2 (6 bases each). CDR3 length equals 14 residues. In germline, CDR1 is SGHRS, CDR2 YFSETQ. The V end lost 3 bases, the J end lost 4 bases, and 13 bases lay between the germline ends. CDR3 in amino acids: CASSSPRGGETQYF. The CDR3 DNA reads as TGCGCCAGCAGCTCCCCCAGGGGAGGAGAGACCCAGTACTTC.

In this sample, this clonotype turned up a few times. The rearrangement uses TRBV5-1 and TRBJ2-7; D not certain. Trimming took 4 bases from V and 5 from J, leaving 10 bases between them. The CDR3 is 12 residues long. Germline lookup yields CDR1 SGHRS and CDR2 YFSETQ. This CDR3 is CASSEISHEQYF. In DNA, the CDR3 is TGCGCCAGCAGCGAGATTTCCCACGAGCAGTACTTC.

The chain joins TRBV12-3 or TRBV12-4 to TRBJ2-1; maybe TRBD2 (6 bases). The CDR3 is 15 amino acids. V lost 2 bases, J lost 4 bases, and 12 bases lay in between. This CDR3 reads CASSLPGTPYNEQFF. The DNA of the CDR3 is TGTGCCAGCAGTTTACCCGGGACTCCTTACAATGAGCAGTTCTTC.

This clonotype was counted a few times. The V call is TRBV9, the J call TRBJ2-5; the match to TRBD2 covers 8 bases. V gave up 0 bases and J gave up 5 bases; unmatched junction bases: 6. This CDR3 spans 15 amino acids. Germline values: CDR1 SGDLS, CDR2 YYNGEE. CDR3 nucleotides: TGTGCCAGCAGCGTAGCGGGAGGGCTGATGGAGACCCAGTACTTC. It specifies CASSVAGGLMETQYF. Filled out from reference TRBV9 and TRBJ2-5, the complete variable domain reads DSGVTQTPKHLITATGQRVTLRCSPRSGDLSVYWYQQSLDQGLQFLIQYYNGEERAKGNILERFSAQQFPDLHSELNLSSLELGDSALYFCASSVAGGLMETQYFGPGTRLLVL.

V is TRBV3-1 and J is TRBJ2-7; D might be TRBD2 (6 bases). V dropped 0 bases and J dropped 2 bases, with 14 bases sitting between them. This CDR3 has 16 amino acids. Germline values: CDR1 LGHDT, CDR2 YNNKEL (reference sequence). The CDR3 spells CASSQERLAAPYEQYF. The CDR3, as DNA: TGTGCCAGCAGCCAAGAAAGGTTAGCGGCCCCCTACGAGCAGTACTTC.

This clonotype was seen a handful of times. The genes are TRBV12-3 or TRBV12-4 and TRBJ2-3; no reliable D call. The germline V and J ends were trimmed by 8 bases and 4 bases, with 10 bases remaining between them. The CDR3 sequence is 12 residues long. CDR3 residues: CASGNRADTQYF. CDR3 DNA: TGTGCCAGCGGGAATAGAGCAGATACGCAGTATTTT.

This clonotype was seen ten or more times. The V call is TRBV28, the J call TRBJ1-4, with TRBD1 matching over 7 bases. This CDR3 spans 15 amino acids. The junction had 4 bases not matched to a gene; V was cut back by 6 bases and J by 0 bases. Germline values: CDR1 MDHEN, CDR2 SYDVKM. The CDR3 DNA sequence: TGTGCCAGCAGGGGGACAGCGGCAACTAATGAAAAACTGTTTTTT. It specifies CASRGTAATNEKLFF.

The rearrangement uses TRBV20-1 and TRBJ2-1; 11 bases agree with TRBD2. Trimming removed 0 bases from V and 9 bases from J; junction bases left unmatched: 10. The CDR3 loop spans 16 amino acids. Germline CDR1 and CDR2: DFQATT and SNEGSKA (reference sequence). CDR3: CSARDPKLAGVTEQFF. For the CDR3, the DNA is TGCAGTGCTAGAGATCCGAAACTAGCGGGAGTAACTGAGCAGTTCTTC.

This clonotype was counted at least ten times. This chain joins TRBV19 and TRBJ2-7; maybe TRBD2 (5 bases). This CDR3 is built from 14 residues. V dropped 6 bases and J dropped 6 bases, with 18 bases sitting between them. The V gene's germline CDR1 is LNHDA and CDR2 SQIVND (reference sequence). CDR3 in DNA: TGTGCCAGTAGCCTAACCGGGGTTCTCGGCGAGCAGTACTTC. It is translated as CASSLTGVLGEQYF.

This clonotype was recorded a few times. The chain employs TRBV20-1 and TRBJ2-1; D ambiguous. V shed 6 bases and J shed 7 bases, with 10 bases lying between them. The CDR3 sequence is 11 residues long. Germline V lookup: CDR1 DFQATT, CDR2 SNEGSKA (reference sequence). This chain's CDR3 is CSAHEVNEQFF. CDR3 nucleotides: TGCAGTGCCCACGAGGTGAATGAGCAGTTCTTC.

The chain couples TRBV5-1 to TRBJ2-1; TRBD2 aligns across 7 bases. Trimming at V came to 4 bases and at J to 5 bases, leaving 6 bases not matched to a gene. Per the germline V gene, CDR1 is SGHRS and CDR2 is YFSETQ. CDR3 length equals 14 residues. The DNA of the CDR3 is TGCGCCAGCAGCCCGGAGGGACTAAACAATGAGCAGTTCTTC. The encoded protein is CASSPEGLNNEQFF. The full variable domain, in which reference TRBV5-1 and TRBJ2-1 provide the parts outside the CDR3, is KAGVTQTPRYLIKTRGQQVTLSCSPISGHRSVSWYQQTPGQGLQFLFEYFSETQRNKGNFPGRFSGRQFSNSRSEMNVSTLELGDSALYLCASSPEGLNNEQFFGPGTRLTVL.

This chain connects TRBV12-3 or TRBV12-4 to TRBJ1-2; 8 positions agree with TRBD1. The junction had 3 bases not matched to a gene; V was cut back by 5 bases and J by 4 bases. The CDR3 has 13 amino acids. The CDR3 coding sequence is TGTGCCAGCAGTAGAGACAGGGGCTATGGCTACACCTTC. Translated, it gives CASSRDRGYGYTF.